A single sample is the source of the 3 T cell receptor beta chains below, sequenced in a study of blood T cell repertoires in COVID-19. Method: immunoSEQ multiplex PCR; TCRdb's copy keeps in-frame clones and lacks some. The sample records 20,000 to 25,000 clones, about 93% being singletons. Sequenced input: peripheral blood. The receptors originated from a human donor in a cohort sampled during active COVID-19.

CDR3 sequence: CASSQDTPFMTGLNTEAFF. The CDR3 nucleotides are TGTGCCAGCAGCCAAGATACCCCCTTTATGACAGGCCTGAACACTGAAGCTTTCTTT. This chain joins TRBV3-1 (or the pseudogene TRBV3-2) and TRBJ1-1; D might be TRBD1 (6 bases). V shed 0 bases and J shed 0 bases, with 20 bases lying between them. The CDR3 spans 19 residues. Germline values: CDR1 LGHDT, CDR2 YNNKEL (reference sequence).

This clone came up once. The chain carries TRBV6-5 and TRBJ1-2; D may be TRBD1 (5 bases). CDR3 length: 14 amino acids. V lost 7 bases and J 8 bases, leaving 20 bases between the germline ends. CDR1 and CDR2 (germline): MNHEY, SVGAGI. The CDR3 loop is CASTLGRGRDGYTF. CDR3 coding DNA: TGTGCCAGCACCCTAGGGCGGGGCAGGGACGGCTACACCTTC.

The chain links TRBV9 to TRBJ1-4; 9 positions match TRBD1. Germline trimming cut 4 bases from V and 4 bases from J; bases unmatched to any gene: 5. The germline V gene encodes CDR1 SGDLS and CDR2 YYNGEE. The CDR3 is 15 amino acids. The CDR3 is CASSYGTGINEKLFF. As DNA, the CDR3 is TGTGCCAGCAGCTATGGGACAGGGATTAATGAAAAACTGTTTTTT.